This T cell receptor beta chain emerged from a study of blood T cell repertoires in COVID-19. Study context: Sites in the United States, Italy and Spain provided acute and convalescent COVID-19 samples. PBMCs, B-cell-depleted T cells, or T cells provided the cDNA or gDNA that made up the material.

Original handling: Estimation of nucleated cell counts was performed using reference gene primer amplification. Assay used: immunoSEQ multiplex PCR; TCRdb lists only in-frame clones, some missing. V, J and clone size were drawn from that table, and D and trimming were deduced from the DNA. The repertoire includes over 90,000 clones, 88% of them detected once, and about 3% sits in the top ten. Trimming removed 6 bases from V and 3 bases from J; junction bases left unmatched: 8. Looked up from germline, CDR1 is SGHDN and CDR2 is FVKESK. CDR3 size: 16 residues. This clonotype originated in a human donor in a cohort sampled during active COVID-19. Sequencing used peripheral blood. V is TRBV14 and J is TRBJ1-4; 9 bases are shared with TRBD1. CDR3: CASSHRGRTANEKLFF. CDR3 DNA sequence: TGTGCCAGCAGTCACAGGGGGCGAACGGCTAATGAAAAACTGTTTTTT.